The rows below give T cell receptor beta chains drawn from one sample of a study of blood T cells in healthy people across ages. From the 5' RACE reads, TCRdb called clonotypes with MiXCR, one entry per CDR3 protein. Of 2 million or so distinct CDR3 sequences in the sample, around 48% were seen once. The sample consisted of blood. These receptor sequences come from a woman in her forties in good health. The conserved cysteine and the conserved F or W are not part of the CDR3 here.

J | V | CDR3
TRBJ1-4 | TRBV7-8 | ASSLEMDSGEKLF
TRBJ2-2 | TRBV6-5 | ASSPTTNTGELF
TRBJ2-7 | TRBV19 | ASSGAVVGYEQY
TRBJ2-5 | TRBV18 | ASPPPEQETQY
TRBJ1-2 | TRBV20-1 | SARDRVAGYT
TRBJ2-7 | TRBV5-4 | ASSLGGTGQY
TRBJ1-2 | TRBV5-1 | ASSLEDSRLYGYT
TRBJ2-7 | TRBV11-2 | ASSLVTPGPEQY
TRBJ2-3 | TRBV3-1 | ASSREGQGAQGTQY
TRBJ2-7 | TRBV11-2 | ASSKGLARVLREQY
TRBJ2-1 | TRBV4-1 | ASSQADGYNEQF
TRBJ2-6 | TRBV7-2 | ASSSYPGANVLT
TRBJ2-7 | TRBV7-2 | ASSFPVTSGVSYEQY
TRBJ1-6 | TRBV12-3/TRBV12-4 | ASSLAFQGHNSPLH
TRBJ2-7 | TRBV28 | ASSFGSGGPYNEQY
TRBJ1-2 | TRBV12-3/TRBV12-4 | ASRPSVTDGYT
TRBJ2-5 | TRBV9 | ASSVLKGSLFQETQY
TRBJ1-2 | TRBV7-2 | ASSLALGKGYT
TRBJ2-7 | TRBV27 | ASSFGRNEQY
TRBJ2-5 | TRBV6-2/TRBV6-3 | TSSYSAKTQY
TRBJ2-1 | TRBV25-1 | ASSEAGGGYNEQF
TRBJ2-3 | TRBV20-1 | SARVAGDSTDTQY